This T cell receptor (beta chain) was sequenced during a study of CD8 T cells in ankylosing spondylitis. Study-wide results and limits: Reports say disease-linked clones showed up significantly more in matched ankylosing spondylitis synovial fluid. Several highly homologous variants formed a TCR beta motif that appeared characteristic of ankylosing spondylitis blood. Earlier studies detected some motif variants in reactive arthritis synovial fluid and blood.

With molecular barcodes, quantitative 5'-RACE was used to make the TCR beta libraries. TCRdb re-called the 5' RACE reads with MiXCR, one entry per CDR3 protein. The table has more than 250,000 distinct CDR3 sequences, 6.5% to 10% seen once. Only a few counts were recorded for this clonotype. No antigen is known for it. Trimming took off 5 bases at V and 3 bases at J, with 14 bases between the two ends. This CDR3 comprises 15 residues. Germline V gene sequence: CDR1 SGHDN, CDR2 FVKESK. Input material: blood, either unsorted or a sorted T cell fraction (not recorded which). The chain combines TRBV14 with TRBJ1-3; D is perhaps TRBD1 (5 bases). The receptor was derived from a male donor with ankylosing spondylitis. The CDR3 DNA follows: TGTGCCAGCAGCGTTTGGACAACCCTTGGAAACACCATATATTTT. Translating it yields CASSVWTTLGNTIYF. The variable domain in full, completed from reference TRBV14 and TRBJ1-3, reads EAGVTQFPSHSVIEKGQTVTLRCDPISGHDNLYWYRRVMGKEIKFLLHFVKESKQDESGMPNNRFLAERTGGTYSTLKVQPAELEDSGVYFCASSVWTTLGNTIYFGEGSWLTVV.